The 30 T cell receptor beta chains below all came from one sample that was sequenced in a study of blood T cell repertoires in COVID-19. Some clones are missing from TCRdb's copy, which holds only in-frame ones; the method was immunoSEQ multiplex PCR. Of approximately 97,000 clones listed, nearly 90% are singletons. Material for sequencing was peripheral blood. The source of these receptors is a man aged 45 to 65 with active COVID-19.

V is TRBV7-2 and J is TRBJ1-2, with unresolved D. V was clipped by 2 bases and J by 11 bases, with 18 bases between them. The CDR3 has 14 residues. The germline V gene has CDR1 SGHTA and CDR2 FQGNSA. The CDR3 loop is CASSLIIGSARYTF. CDR3 bases: TGTGCCAGCAGCTTAATTATTGGTTCGGCTAGATACACCTTC.

The rearrangement uses TRBV7-8 and TRBJ2-5; 8 bases agree with TRBD1. The germline CDR1 and CDR2 sequences are SGHVS and FQNEAQ. J lost 2 bases, V lost 8 bases, and 13 bases had no gene match. This CDR3 is 16 amino acids long. The DNA for the CDR3 is TGTGCCAGCGGTACCCCACAGGGGGTACTACAAGAGACCCAGTACTTC. Amino acid sequence: CASGTPQGVLQETQYF.

This clone was seen only once. The V gene is TRBV19, the J gene TRBJ1-5, with D tentatively TRBD1 (6 bases). Germline CDR1 LNHDA, CDR2 SQIVND (reference sequence). The CDR3 contains 14 residues. V was pared by 4 bases and J by 0 bases, with 7 bases between. In DNA, the CDR3 is TGTGCCAGTAGTACGACAGGTAGCAATCAGCCCCAGCATTTT. Translating it yields CASSTTGSNQPQHF. Combining the CDR3 with reference TRBV19 and TRBJ1-5 gives the whole variable domain DGGITQSPKYLFRKEGQNVTLSCEQNLNHDAMYWYRQDPGQGLRLIYYSQIVNDFQKGDIAEGYSVSREKKESFPLTVTSAQKNPTAFYLCASSTTGSNQPQHFGDGTRLSIL.

A note on this clone: The junction and the germline gene differ at one end; a read error may be behind it. The V and J genes are TRBV24-1 and TRBJ2-2; possibly TRBD1 for D (6 bases). Germline V gives CDR1 KGHDR, CDR2 SFDVKD. This CDR3 region has 15 residues. The CDR3 is CATSDLHREHRGAVF. DNA for the CDR3: TGTGCCACCAGTGATTTACACAGGGAACACCGGGGAGCTGTTTTT.

V and J are TRBV3-1 (or the pseudogene TRBV3-2) and TRBJ1-2, with 10 bases that match TRBD1. Germline trimming cut 3 bases from V and 7 bases from J; bases unmatched to any gene: 5. Germline loops: CDR1 LGHDT, CDR2 YNNKEL (reference sequence). The CDR3 totals 14 residues. The DNA for the CDR3 is TGTGCCAGCAGCCAGGGGGACAGGGGTGGTGGCTACACCTTC. Translated, it gives CASSQGDRGGGYTF.

This sequence joins TRBV12-3 or TRBV12-4 and TRBJ1-1; no clear D gene. V was cut by 8 bases and J by 6 bases, with 10 bases left in between. The CDR3 is 11 amino acids. As DNA, the CDR3 is TGTGCCAGCGTACTCGTTTCTGAAGCTTTCTTT. This gives the protein CASVLVSEAFF.

CDR3 residues: CASSLPPTGDNEQFF. In nucleotides, the CDR3 is TGTGCCAGCAGTTTACCCCCGACGGGGGACAATGAGCAGTTCTTC. The chain uses TRBV27 and TRBJ2-1; D perhaps matches TRBD2 (6 bases). The CDR3 has 15 amino acids. The V and J ends lost 2 bases and 5 bases respectively, with 13 bases between them. Germline lookup yields CDR1 MNHEY and CDR2 SMNVEV (reference sequence).

The chain couples TRBV19 to TRBJ1-4; 8 bases match TRBD1. The trim removed 6 bases at V and 6 bases at J, leaving 6 bases unmatched. This CDR3 is built from 14 residues. The germline V gene has CDR1 LNHDA and CDR2 SQIVND (reference sequence). The CDR3 nucleotides are TGTGCCAGTAGGCAGACAGGGGCTGATGAAAAACTGTTTTTT. Amino acids: CASRQTGADEKLFF. Full variable domain (missing parts from reference TRBV19 and TRBJ1-4): DGGITQSPKYLFRKEGQNVTLSCEQNLNHDAMYWYRQDPGQGLRLIYYSQIVNDFQKGDIAEGYSVSREKKESFPLTVTSAQKNPTAFYLCASRQTGADEKLFFGSGTQLSVL.

The table lists this clone with a count of one. This chain connects TRBV7-9 to TRBJ2-4; D is possibly TRBD2 (6 bases). Trimming removed 1 base at V and 3 bases at J, with 10 bases between. Germline loops: CDR1 SEHNR, CDR2 FQNEAQ (reference sequence). This CDR3 spans 15 amino acids. The DNA of the CDR3 is TGTGCCAGCAGCTTAGGGCGGGGAGTCAAAAACATTCAGTACTTC. It translates to CASSLGRGVKNIQYF. The variable domain in full, with the rest retrieved from reference TRBV7-9 and TRBJ2-4, is DTGVSQNPRHKITKRGQNVTFRCDPISEHNRLYWYRQTLGQGPEFLTYFQNEAQLEKSRLLSDRFSAERPKGSFSTLEIQRTEQGDSAMYLCASSLGRGVKNIQYFGAGTRLSVL.

The rearrangement uses TRBV6-6 and TRBJ2-1, with 8 bases identical to TRBD2. Trimming at V came to 7 bases and at J to 2 bases, leaving 4 bases not matched to a gene. The CDR3 loop spans 14 amino acids. In germline, CDR1 is MNHNY, CDR2 SVGAGI (reference sequence). This CDR3 reads CASIDSGTYNEQFF. CDR3 DNA sequence: TGTGCCAGCATTGATAGCGGGACCTACAATGAGCAGTTCTTC.

V usage is TRBV12-5 and J usage is TRBJ1-4; 8 bases are a match to TRBD1. The germline CDR1 and CDR2 sequences are LGHNT and FRNRAP. CDR3 length equals 15 residues. V shed 4 bases and J 7 bases; nucleotides not matched to a gene: 8. CDR3 loop: CASGSYRGWGEKLFF. CDR3 sequence (DNA): TGTGCTAGTGGTTCCTACAGGGGGTGGGGTGAAAAACTGTTTTTT.

CDR3 in amino acids: CASRPLGTSGGAEYF. The CDR3 DNA sequence: TGCGCCAGCCGCCCACTCGGGACTAGCGGGGGGGCGGAGTATTTT. The J gene is TRBJ2-3, the V gene TRBV5-1, with TRBD2 identical over 16 bases. The J segment lost 13 bases and the V segment lost 7 bases, leaving 12 bases of the junction unmatched. CDR1 is SGHRS and CDR2 is YFSETQ in the germline V gene. The CDR3 covers 15 residues.

This clone was recorded only once. The gene calls are TRBV9 and TRBJ2-3, with D tentatively TRBD1 (6 bases). V lost 1 base, J lost 1 base, and 13 bases lay in between. CDR1 and CDR2 from the germline V gene are SGDLS and YYNGEE. This CDR3 has 16 residues. CDR3: CASSVTWGQGTDTQYF. In DNA, the CDR3 is TGTGCCAGCAGCGTAACCTGGGGACAAGGCACAGATACGCAGTATTTT.

The chain has TRBV7-7 and TRBJ2-7, with D unresolved. The CDR3 totals 17 residues. Germline V gene lookup returns CDR1 SSHAT and CDR2 FNYEAQ (reference sequence). Between the trimmed V and J ends, which lost 7 bases and 5 bases, there was a span of 27 bases. The CDR3 bases are TGTGCCAGCACCCAAACCGCTGCGGTTAAAAGAAAGGACGAGCAGTACTTC. It translates to CASTQTAAVKRKDEQYF. Based on the CDR3 plus reference TRBV7-7 and TRBJ2-7, the full variable domain is GAGVSQSPRYKVTKRGQDVTLRCDPISSHATLYWYQQALGQGPEFLTYFNYEAQPDKSGLPSDRFSAERPEGSISTLTIQRTEQRDSAMYRCASTQTAAVKRKDEQYFGPGTRLTVT.

The chain links TRBV9 to TRBJ1-2, with D unclear. The CDR3 has 14 amino acids. V was shortened by 3 bases and J by 4 bases, with 13 bases between the two germline ends. The V gene's germline CDR1 is SGDLS and CDR2 YYNGEE. CDR3 amino acids: CASSAPAGPYGYTF. The CDR3 bases are TGTGCCAGCAGCGCGCCGGCAGGCCCCTATGGCTACACCTTC.

The CDR3 DNA is TGTGCCAGCGTGTTGACGTCGGAGAATTCACCCCTCCACTTT. Translated, it gives CASVLTSENSPLHF. This chain connects TRBV2 to TRBJ1-6; D call uncertain. This CDR3 contains 14 residues. V dropped 8 bases and J dropped 7 bases, with 15 bases sitting between them. Germline CDR1 is SNHLY and CDR2 is FYNNEI.

The J gene is TRBJ2-2, the V gene TRBV6-2 or TRBV6-3; maybe TRBD1 (6 bases). V lost 5 bases to trimming and J lost 5 bases, with 18 bases between them. The germline gives CDR1 MNHEY, CDR2 SVGEGT. This CDR3 contains 16 residues. The CDR3 sequence: CASSRMTGGLTGELFF. The DNA for the CDR3 is TGTGCCAGCAGTCGGATGACAGGTGGACTTACCGGGGAGCTGTTTTTT.

This sequence joins TRBV5-5 and TRBJ1-5; TRBD1 matches 9 bases. With 0 bases clipped from V and 1 base from J, the junction kept 14 bases outside the gene matches. The CDR3 consists of 20 residues. In germline, CDR1 is SGHKS, CDR2 YYEKEE (reference sequence). The CDR3 spells CASSLGGTGLSPSSNQPQHF. The CDR3 nucleotides read TGTGCCAGCAGCTTGGGGGGGACAGGGTTGTCACCCTCCAGCAATCAGCCCCAGCATTTT.

Comment on this clone: Compared with germline, one end of the junction differs, possibly owing to a read error. The chain recombines TRBV3-1 (or the pseudogene TRBV3-2) with TRBJ2-5, with no clear D. Per germline, CDR1 LGHDT and CDR2 YNNKEL (reference sequence). The CDR3 contains 14 residues. The CDR3 loop is CASSQERLQEAQYF. The CDR3 DNA reads as TGTGCCAGCAGCCAAGAAAGGCTACAAGAGGCCCAGTACTTC.

This chain links TRBV7-8 with TRBJ1-4, with 8 nucleotides matching TRBD1. CDR3 length equals 15 residues. Germline V gene lookup returns CDR1 SGHVS and CDR2 FQNEAQ. V lost 5 bases and J lost 4; bases outside the gene matches: 6. The DNA of the CDR3 is TGTGCCAGCAGCCCCCAGACAGGGGTTAATGAAAAACTGTTTTTT. Translated: CASSPQTGVNEKLFF.

The chain is built from TRBV15 and TRBJ1-1; D perhaps matches TRBD1 (6 bases). Trimming stripped 8 bases from V and 2 bases from J, with 12 bases between. The CDR3 extends over 13 amino acids. Germline V gene sequence: CDR1 LNHNV, CDR2 YYDKDF (reference sequence). CDR3 DNA: TGTGCCACCGGTGCGGACAGAAACACTGAAGCTTTCTTT. Its translation is CATGADRNTEAFF. The entire variable domain, with the rest obtained from reference TRBV15 and TRBJ1-1, is as follows: DAMVIQNPRYQVTQFGKPVTLSCSQTLNHNVMYWYQQKSSQAPKLLFHYYDKDFNNEADTPDNFQSRRPNTSFCFLDIRSPGLGDTAMYLCATGADRNTEAFFGQGTRLTVV.

CDR3 region: CASSQEAWRNTEAFF. The CDR3 DNA follows: TGCGCCAGCAGCCAAGAAGCGTGGCGGAACACTGAAGCTTTCTTT. The chain links TRBV4-1 to TRBJ1-1; no clear D gene. The germline V gene encodes CDR1 MGHRA and CDR2 YSYEKL. V was trimmed by 0 bases and J by 1 base, leaving 9 bases between them. This CDR3 contains 15 residues.

The chain is built from TRBV5-1 and TRBJ1-5; no firm D call. The germline V gene has CDR1 SGHRS and CDR2 YFSETQ. The V end was cut by 0 bases, the J end by 4 bases, with 8 bases between. The CDR3 is 14 amino acids. CDR3 nucleotides: TGCGCCAGCAGCTTGGGTGAGGGAAATCAGCCCCAGCATTTT. Protein: CASSLGEGNQPQHF.

CDR3 DNA: TGTGCCTGGACAGTAGCGGGAGGCCTTCCCTACGAGCAGTACTTC. Encoded protein: CAWTVAGGLPYEQYF. V usage is TRBV30 and J usage is TRBJ2-7; 10 positions agree with TRBD2. The CDR3 contains 15 residues. With 4 bases clipped from V and 2 bases from J, the junction kept 8 bases outside the gene matches. Germline CDR1 reads GTSNPN; CDR2 reads SVGIG (reference sequence).

V and J are TRBV18 and TRBJ2-1; D is perhaps TRBD1 (6 bases). The V and J ends lost 8 bases and 10 bases respectively, with 12 bases between them. The germline V gene has CDR1 KGHSH and CDR2 LQKENI. The CDR3 length is 11 residues. The CDR3 nucleotides read TGTGCCAGCGCCGCAGGGGACGAGCAGTTCTTC. Translating gives CASAAGDEQFF.

The chain combines TRBV5-1 with TRBJ1-1; 7 nucleotides match TRBD1. Germline V gives CDR1 SGHRS, CDR2 YFSETQ. The CDR3 covers 13 residues. Trimming removed 3 bases from V and 2 bases from J; junction bases left unmatched: 1. The CDR3 protein is CASSYRGNTEAFF. DNA of the CDR3: TGCGCCAGCAGCTACAGGGGCAACACTGAAGCTTTCTTT. Based on the CDR3 plus reference TRBV5-1 and TRBJ1-1, the full variable domain is KAGVTQTPRYLIKTRGQQVTLSCSPISGHRSVSWYQQTPGQGLQFLFEYFSETQRNKGNFPGRFSGRQFSNSRSEMNVSTLELGDSALYLCASSYRGNTEAFFGQGTRLTVV.

This clone appeared a single time. The genes are TRBV6-5 and TRBJ2-7, with D tentatively TRBD2 (6 bases). Germline V gene sequence: CDR1 MNHEY, CDR2 SVGAGI. The CDR3 covers 14 residues. Trimming took off 11 bases at V and 2 bases at J, with 19 bases between the two ends. The CDR3 coding sequence is TGTGCCTCCAAAGGGGACTTTCTCCCCTACGAGCAGTACTTC. It is translated as CASKGDFLPYEQYF.

A few counts support this clone. The chain recombines TRBV6-5 with TRBJ2-7; possibly TRBD2 for D (6 bases). The germline gives CDR1 MNHEY, CDR2 SVGAGI. The CDR3 totals 15 residues. Trimming took 6 bases from V and 0 from J, leaving 15 bases between them. CDR3 DNA: TGTGCCAGCAGGGATAGAGCCGGGGGCTCCTACGAGCAGTACTTC. It specifies CASRDRAGGSYEQYF.

The CDR3 coding sequence is TGTGCCAGCAGTTATACTAGCGGGGGGGCCAGAGATACGCAGTATTTT. Translated, it gives CASSYTSGGARDTQYF. This chain uses TRBV7-3 with TRBJ2-3; 13 nucleotides agree with TRBD2. J was trimmed by 5 bases and V by 6 bases; bases with no gene match: 8. Germline V lookup: CDR1 SGHTA, CDR2 FQGTGA. This CDR3 spans 16 amino acids.

The chain recombines TRBV23-1 with TRBJ2-7; D not resolved. TRBV23-1 is sorted into the ORF group, with uncertain function. This CDR3 region has 15 residues. V was trimmed by 3 bases and J by 13 bases, leaving 25 bases between them. The CDR3 coding sequence is TGCGCCAGCAGTCACCCCCCCCTGGCCCACCTCGCGGAATACTTC. Translation: CASSHPPLAHLAEYF.